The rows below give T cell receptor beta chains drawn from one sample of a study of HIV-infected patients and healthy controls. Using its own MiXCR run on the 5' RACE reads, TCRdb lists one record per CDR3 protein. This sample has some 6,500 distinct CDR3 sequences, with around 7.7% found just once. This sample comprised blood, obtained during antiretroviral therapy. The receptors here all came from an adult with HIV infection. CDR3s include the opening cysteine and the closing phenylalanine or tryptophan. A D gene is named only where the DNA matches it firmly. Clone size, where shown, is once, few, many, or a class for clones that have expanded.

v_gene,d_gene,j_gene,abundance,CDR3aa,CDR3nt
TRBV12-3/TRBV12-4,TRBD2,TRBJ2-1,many,CASSLGTSGFNEQFF,TGTGCCAGCAGTCTCGGGACTAGCGGGTTCAATGAGCAGTTCTTC
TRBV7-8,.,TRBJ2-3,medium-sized,CASSLDPGDTQYF,TGTGCCAGCAGCTTAGATCCGGGAGATACGCAGTATTTT
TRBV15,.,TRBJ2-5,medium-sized,CATSRLLSGAEETQYF,TGTGCCACCAGCCGACTCCTGTCCGGGGCTGAAGAGACCCAGTACTTC
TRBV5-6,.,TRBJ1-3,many,CASSFGSLSGNTIYF,TGTGCCAGCAGCTTCGGGTCCCTCTCTGGAAACACCATATATTTT
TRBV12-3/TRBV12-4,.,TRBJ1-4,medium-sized,CASSLGQRSEKLFF,TGTGCCAGCAGTTTAGGGCAGAGAAGTGAAAAACTGTTTTTT
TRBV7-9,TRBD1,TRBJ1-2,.,CASSPRDRGYGYTF,TGTGCCAGCAGCCCCCGGGACAGGGGCTATGGCTACACCTTC
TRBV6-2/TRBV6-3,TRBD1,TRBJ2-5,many,CASSNEGQGSETQYF,TGTGCCAGCAGCAACGAGGGACAGGGGTCGGAGACCCAGTACTTC
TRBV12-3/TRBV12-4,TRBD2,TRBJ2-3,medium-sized,CASSRSGITDTQYF,TGTGCCAGCAGTCGTAGCGGGATTACAGATACGCAGTATTTT
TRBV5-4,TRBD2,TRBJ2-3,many,CASSHTLAVSTDTQYF,TGTGCCAGCAGCCACACCCTAGCGGTGAGCACAGATACGCAGTATTTT
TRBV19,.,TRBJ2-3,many,CASSSIGRDDSADTQYF,TGTGCCAGTAGTTCGATAGGAAGGGATGACAGTGCAGATACGCAGTATTTT
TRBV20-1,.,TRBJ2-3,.,CSAREGWTDTQYF,TGCAGTGCTAGGGAGGGATGGACAGATACGCAGTATTTT
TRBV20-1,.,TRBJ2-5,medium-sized,CSAGSGSTFPKTQYF,TGCAGTGCTGGCTCCGGGTCTACCTTTCCGAAGACCCAGTACTTC
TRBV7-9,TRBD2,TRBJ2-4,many,CASSFTSGKAKNIQYF,TGTGCCAGCAGCTTTACTAGCGGGAAGGCCAAAAACATTCAGTACTTC
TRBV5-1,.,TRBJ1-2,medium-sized,CASRGDGIGYGYTF,TGCGCCAGCAGGGGAGACGGAATCGGCTATGGCTACACCTTC
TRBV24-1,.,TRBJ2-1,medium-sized,CATSDAPGRGEQFF,TGTGCCACCAGTGACGCCCCAGGGAGAGGTGAGCAGTTCTTC
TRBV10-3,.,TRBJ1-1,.,CAIRGVMGGDMNTEAFF,TGTGCCATCAGAGGGGTAATGGGGGGCGATATGAACACTGAAGCTTTCTTT
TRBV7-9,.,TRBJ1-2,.,CASSLVPGGISYTF,TGTGCCAGCAGCTTAGTCCCGGGAGGTATTTCCTACACCTTC
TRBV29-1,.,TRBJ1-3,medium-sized,CSVEFDGGNTIYF,TGCAGCGTTGAGTTCGACGGAGGAAACACCATATATTTT
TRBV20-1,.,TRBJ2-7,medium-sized,CSARDRGEATYEQYF,TGCAGTGCTAGAGATAGGGGGGAGGCCACCTACGAGCAGTACTTC
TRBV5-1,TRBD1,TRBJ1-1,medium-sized,CASRHGTGNTEAFF,TGCGCCAGCAGGCACGGGACAGGGAACACTGAAGCTTTCTTT
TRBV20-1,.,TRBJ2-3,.,CSARDVGTDTQYF,TGCAGTGCTAGAGATGTAGGTACAGATACGCAGTATTTT
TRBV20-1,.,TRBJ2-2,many,CSAVLRDTDTGELFF,TGCAGTGCTGTCCTCCGGGACACCGACACCGGGGAGCTGTTTTTT
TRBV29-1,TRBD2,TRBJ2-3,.,CSVAAGGSTDTQYF,TGCAGCGTTGCTGCGGGAGGTAGCACAGATACGCAGTATTTT
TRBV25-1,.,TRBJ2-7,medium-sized,CASSSGFAQYF,TGTGCCAGCAGTTCAGGTTTCGCTCAGTACTTC
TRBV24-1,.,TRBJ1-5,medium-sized,CATSDNDGYQPQHF,TGTGCCACCAGTGATAACGACGGGTATCAGCCCCAGCATTTT
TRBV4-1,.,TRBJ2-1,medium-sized,CASSRRTGQGPDSGRGNEQFF,TGCGCCAGCAGCCGAAGGACGGGACAGGGGCCAGATAGCGGGAGGGGGAATGAGCAGTTCTTC
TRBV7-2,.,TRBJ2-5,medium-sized,CASSIGLQETQYF,TGTGCCAGCAGCATAGGGTTACAAGAGACCCAGTACTTC
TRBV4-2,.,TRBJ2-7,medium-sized,CASSQGASSEQYF,TGTGCCAGCAGCCAAGGGGCTAGCAGCGAGCAGTACTTC
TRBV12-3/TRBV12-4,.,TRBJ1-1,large,CASSLGRGRNTEAFF,TGTGCCAGCAGTTTAGGTCGGGGGCGGAACACTGAAGCTTTCTTT
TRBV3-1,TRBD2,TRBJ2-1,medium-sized,CASSQITAGGPTIRLNEQFF,TGTGCCAGCAGCCAGATCACAGCGGGAGGGCCGACTATTCGCCTGAATGAGCAGTTCTTC
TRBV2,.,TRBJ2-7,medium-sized,CASSEGREDEQYF,TGTGCCAGCAGTGAAGGCAGGGAGGACGAGCAGTACTTC
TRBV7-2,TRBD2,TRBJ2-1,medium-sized,CASSSAGTRSKVYEQFF,TGTGCCAGCAGCTCCGCAGGGACTAGATCCAAAGTATATGAGCAGTTCTTC
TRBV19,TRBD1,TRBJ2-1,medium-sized,CASSFDRERSSSYNEQFF,TGTGCCAGTAGTTTTGACAGGGAAAGGTCTAGCTCCTACAATGAGCAGTTCTTC
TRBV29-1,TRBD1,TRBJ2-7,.,CSVLDRESYEQYF,TGCAGCGTCTTGGACAGGGAGAGCTACGAGCAGTACTTC
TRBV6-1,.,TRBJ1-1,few,CASSGAWASENTEAFF,TGTGCCAGCAGTGGGGCTTGGGCCAGCGAGAACACTGAAGCTTTCTTT
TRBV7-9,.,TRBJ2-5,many,CASSYLSGDQETQYF,TGTGCCAGCAGCTATCTCTCGGGAGACCAAGAGACCCAGTACTTC
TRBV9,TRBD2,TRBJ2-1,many,CASSGTSGRWNEQFF,TGTGCCAGCAGCGGAACTAGCGGGAGGTGGAATGAGCAGTTCTTC
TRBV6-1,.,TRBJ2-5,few,CASSEDSIIQETQYF,TGTGCCAGCAGTGAAGACAGCATAATCCAAGAGACCCAGTACTTC
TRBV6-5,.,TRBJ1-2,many,CASQGMGYGYTF,TGTGCCAGCCAAGGGATGGGCTATGGCTACACCTTC
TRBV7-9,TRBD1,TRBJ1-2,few,CASSLKGQGTYNYGYTF,TGTGCCAGCAGCTTAAAGGGACAGGGGACTTATAACTATGGCTACACCTTC
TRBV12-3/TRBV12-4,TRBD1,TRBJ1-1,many,CASSQTGGNTEAFF,TGTGCCAGCAGCCAGACAGGGGGTAACACTGAAGCTTTCTTT
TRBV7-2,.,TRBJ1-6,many,CASSLGVAVFSSYNSPLHF,TGTGCCAGCAGCTTAGGCGTAGCAGTCTTCAGCTCCTATAATTCACCCCTCCACTTT
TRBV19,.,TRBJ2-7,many,CASSPGQGGSYEQYF,TGTGCCAGTAGCCCCGGACAGGGAGGGTCCTACGAGCAGTACTTC